This entry features one T cell receptor beta chain sequence. Its specificity is unknown. This sample stems from a study of T cells expressing NK-cell markers. Germline V gene data show CDR1 as SQVTM and CDR2 as ANQGSEA. CDR3 size: 14 residues. Broader study findings: HCMV specificity of expanded NKG2C+ T cell clones remained unclear.

TCRdb reprocessed the 5' RACE reads and reports one entry per CDR3 protein, with no DNA. The table for this sample gives about 370,000 distinct CDR3 sequences. V is TRBV29-1 and J is TRBJ2-1; TCRdb gives TRBD1 as the D gene, but with no DNA this cannot be confirmed. The specimen was blood T cells: a sorted CD56 or NKG2C T cell subset, CD4+ or CD8+ T cells, or bulk PBMC T cells (not recorded which). This clonotype was obtained from a woman aged 45 to 65 in good health. The CDR3 sequence is CSVSGQGLVNEQFF.